The 20 T cell receptor beta chains reported below all come from one sample, sequenced in a study of cytomegalovirus exposure and HLA in healthy donors. The PCR employed 60 Vbeta primers together with 13 Jbeta primers. TCRdb's table, derived via immunoSEQ multiplex PCR, lists solely in-frame clones and lacks some. The repertoire includes roughly 31,000 clones, about 60% of them detected once, and 35% to 50% sits in the top ten. The source material was PBMCs. These receptors were taken from a male donor in good health and CMV-seropositive.

The chain links TRBV28 to TRBJ1-4; the D gene is possibly TRBD1 (5 bases). V gave up 6 bases and J gave up 3 bases, with 8 bases separating them. This CDR3 is built from 13 residues. Looked up from germline, CDR1 is MDHEN and CDR2 is SYDVKM. The CDR3 region is CASRGPSNEKLFF. In DNA, the CDR3 is TGTGCCAGCAGGGGGCCCTCTAATGAAAAACTGTTTTTT. The full variable domain, completed using reference TRBV28 and TRBJ1-4, is DVKVTQSSRYLVKRTGEKVFLECVQDMDHENMFWYRQDPGLGLRLIYFSYDVKMKEKGDIPEGYSVSREKKERFSLILESASTNQTSMYLCASRGPSNEKLFFGSGTQLSVL.

Judged by abundance, this clone is medium-sized (0.01 to 0.1%). The J gene is TRBJ2-2, the V gene TRBV6-1, with D perhaps matching TRBD1 (6 bases). The CDR3 has 14 amino acids. CDR1 and CDR2 from the germline V gene are MNHNS and SASEGT. Trimming stripped 3 bases from V and 6 bases from J, with 11 bases between. The CDR3 nucleotides are TGTGCCAGCAGTGACAGGGGCGAGGCCGGGGAGCTGTTTTTT. Residues: CASSDRGEAGELFF.

This sequence joins TRBV4-1 and TRBJ1-2, with D possibly matching TRBD1 (5 bases). Germline values: CDR1 MGHRA, CDR2 YSYEKL. CDR3 length: 13 amino acids. V lost 6 bases and J lost 4, with 12 bases in between. CDR3 region: CASRPPGGYGYTF. In nucleotides, the CDR3 is TGCGCCAGCAGACCCCCGGGGGGCTATGGCTACACCTTC.

The chain combines TRBV30 with TRBJ1-1; D ambiguous. Looked up from germline, CDR1 is GTSNPN and CDR2 is SVGIG (reference sequence). This CDR3 region has 13 residues. Trimming shortened V by 7 bases and J by 1 base, and 13 bases separated the two germline ends. The DNA of the CDR3 is TGTGCCTCCCCGATACGGGGGAACACTGAAGCTTTCTTT. Its protein is CASPIRGNTEAFF.

This rearrangement joins TRBV30 to TRBJ2-2; tentatively, D is TRBD2 (5 bases). There are 16 residues in the CDR3. Germline CDR1 is GTSNPN and CDR2 is SVGIG (reference sequence). V lost 3 bases, J lost 7 bases, and 21 bases lay in between. CDR3 amino acids: CAWRWSGRDGNGELFF. CDR3 coding DNA: TGTGCCTGGAGGTGGTCAGGACGGGATGGGAACGGGGAGCTGTTTTTT.

The chain couples TRBV4-2 to TRBJ2-5; 9 nucleotides match TRBD2. Trimming cost V 0 bases and J 5 bases; bases outside gene matches: 13. The CDR3 runs 18 residues. Germline V gene sequence: CDR1 LGHNA, CDR2 YNFKEQ. This chain's CDR3 is CASSQELSGGRAEETQYF. DNA of the CDR3: TGTGCCAGCAGCCAAGAACTCTCGGGCGGGAGGGCCGAGGAGACCCAGTACTTC.

For this clone: The sample holds other DNA sequences that translate to the same CDR3. The J gene is TRBJ2-3, the V gene TRBV28, with D possibly matching TRBD1 (5 bases). The germline V gene encodes CDR1 MDHEN and CDR2 SYDVKM. This CDR3 is built from 15 residues. Trimming took 5 bases from V and 3 from J, leaving 15 bases between them. CDR3: CASSLPSGLTDTQYF. In nucleotides, the CDR3 is TGTGCCAGCAGTCTCCCCTCAGGGTTGACAGATACGCAGTATTTT.

The table lists this clone with many counts. This may come from a read error, since a much larger clone is one base off. The V gene is TRBV7-9, the J gene TRBJ1-4, with D unresolved. CDR1 SEHNR and CDR2 FQNEAQ come from the germline V gene (reference sequence). The CDR3 consists of 16 residues. The chain's CDR3 is CSSSLTHSTQNEKLFF. The CDR3 DNA follows: TGTTCCAGCAGCTTAACCCACTCCACCCAAAATGAAAAACTGTTTTTT.

This clone was picked up one time. V usage is TRBV6-1 and J usage is TRBJ1-5, with a possible D match to TRBD1 (5 bases). This CDR3 contains 15 residues. Per germline, CDR1 MNHNS and CDR2 SASEGT. V was shortened by 5 bases and J by 1 base, with 12 bases between the two germline ends. In nucleotides, the CDR3 is TGTGCCAGCAGTTCGGCGGGGGGAAGCAATCAGCCCCAGCATTTT. This codes for CASSSAGGSNQPQHF.

The gene calls are TRBV9 and TRBJ1-4; D may be TRBD1 (6 bases). Trimming shortened V by 2 bases and J by 12 bases, and 14 bases separated the two germline ends. This CDR3 has 13 residues. CDR1 and CDR2 (germline): SGDLS, YYNGEE. CDR3 in amino acids: CASSVQGIGELFF. The CDR3 DNA is TGTGCCAGCAGCGTTCAGGGGATAGGGGAACTGTTTTTT.

The rearrangement links TRBV28 to TRBJ1-2; 10 nucleotides line up with TRBD1. In germline, CDR1 is MDHEN, CDR2 SYDVKM. Germline trimming cut 5 bases from V and 8 bases from J; bases unmatched to any gene: 5. This CDR3 contains 13 residues. CDR3 sequence reads: CASSPGQGNGYTF. In DNA form, the CDR3 reads TGTGCCAGCAGTCCGGGACAGGGGAACGGCTACACCTTC.

In this sample, this clone turned up a few times. This rearrangement joins TRBV5-4 to TRBJ2-2; 10 nucleotides align to TRBD1. The CDR3 spans 15 residues. After removal of 0 bases from V and 7 bases from J, the junction contained 3 bases not matched to a gene. Germline values: CDR1 SGHNT, CDR2 YYREEE (reference sequence). CDR3 nucleotides: TGTGCCAGCAGCTTGGGACAGGGGGCGCGCGGGGAGCTGTTTTTT. Protein: CASSLGQGARGELFF.

The chain uses TRBV28 and TRBJ1-3, with TRBD1 as a possible D gene (6 bases). V lost 5 bases, J lost 1 base, and 18 bases lay in between. The CDR3 sequence is 17 residues long. Germline CDR1 reads MDHEN; CDR2 reads SYDVKM. The CDR3 sequence: CASSPLGGASSGNTIYF. CDR3 nucleotides: TGTGCCAGCAGTCCGCTCGGGGGGGCGTCTTCTGGAAACACCATATATTTT. The full variable domain, rest sourced from reference TRBV28 and TRBJ1-3, is DVKVTQSSRYLVKRTGEKVFLECVQDMDHENMFWYRQDPGLGLRLIYFSYDVKMKEKGDIPEGYSVSREKKERFSLILESASTNQTSMYLCASSPLGGASSGNTIYFGEGSWLTVV.

The chain carries TRBV5-1 and TRBJ2-7, with 13 positions matching TRBD2. Germline V gene sequence: CDR1 SGHRS, CDR2 YFSETQ. This CDR3 comprises 16 residues. With V trimmed by 4 bases and J by 4 bases, 8 bases remained unmatched. CDR3 loop: CASSPGLAGAFYEQYF. CDR3 DNA: TGCGCCAGCAGCCCAGGACTAGCGGGAGCGTTTTACGAGCAGTACTTC. Variable domain in full (rest from reference TRBV5-1 and TRBJ2-7): KAGVTQTPRYLIKTRGQQVTLSCSPISGHRSVSWYQQTPGQGLQFLFEYFSETQRNKGNFPGRFSGRQFSNSRSEMNVSTLELGDSALYLCASSPGLAGAFYEQYFGPGTRLTVT.

This clone was observed a handful of times. This chain joins TRBV5-1 and TRBJ2-1, with 7 bases identical to TRBD2. V shed 3 bases, J shed 7 bases, and the junction held 7 bases outside the gene matches. The CDR3 consists of 14 residues. The germline V gene has CDR1 SGHRS and CDR2 YFSETQ. CDR3 nucleotides: TGCGCCAGCAGCTCCCCTGGGACTATGAATGAGCAGTTCTTC. Translating it yields CASSSPGTMNEQFF.

This chain links TRBV30 with TRBJ2-5; D is undetermined. V was cut by 4 bases and J by 5 bases, with 11 bases left in between. Germline V gene lookup returns CDR1 GTSNPN and CDR2 SVGIG (reference sequence). CDR3 size: 12 residues. This chain's CDR3 is CAWNPQVETQYF. CDR3 sequence (DNA): TGTGCCTGGAACCCCCAGGTGGAGACCCAGTACTTC. The variable domain in full, with the rest retrieved from reference TRBV30 and TRBJ2-5, is SQTIHQWPATLVQPVGSPLSLECTVEGTSNPNLYWYRQAAGRGLQLLFYSVGIGQISSEVPQNLSASRPQDRQFILSSKKLLLSDSGFYLCAWNPQVETQYFGPGTRLLVL.

This chain links TRBV11-2 with TRBJ2-5; 8 nucleotides agree with TRBD2. The germline CDR1 and CDR2 sequences are SGHAT and FQNNGV. The trim removed 8 bases at V and 0 bases at J, leaving 11 bases unmatched. This CDR3 region has 16 residues. Written as DNA, the CDR3 is TGTGCCAGCTCCGAAGGGCTAGCGGGCTACCAAGAGACCCAGTACTTC. Translating gives CASSEGLAGYQETQYF.

This clone was recorded a few times. The chain is built from TRBV9 and TRBJ1-1; perhaps TRBD1 as D (6 bases). The CDR3 is made up of 13 amino acids. Germline V gene sequence: CDR1 SGDLS, CDR2 YYNGEE. V was cut by 5 bases and J by 8 bases, with 16 bases left in between. The CDR3 DNA follows: TGTGCCAGCAGTCCTTTCTTTAGGGGGGAAGCTTTCTTT. Its translation: CASSPFFRGEAFF.

The chain recombines TRBV4-1 with TRBJ2-7; 8 nucleotides match TRBD2. The CDR3 spans 16 residues. Germline CDR1 and CDR2: MGHRA and YSYEKL. The ends lost 0 bases at V and 3 bases at J; junction bases unmatched: 7. The CDR3 loop reads CASSQDLTSDRYEQYF. The DNA for the CDR3 is TGCGCCAGCAGCCAAGATCTGACTAGCGACCGCTACGAGCAGTACTTC.

This clone was seen a handful of times. This chain links TRBV7-9 with TRBJ1-5, with D maybe TRBD1 (6 bases). Germline CDR1 reads SEHNR; CDR2 reads FQNEAQ (reference sequence). Between the trimmed V and J ends, which lost 4 bases and 7 bases, there was a span of 14 bases. This CDR3 comprises 14 residues. The CDR3 nucleotides are TGTGCCAGCAGCTCAGGGGTTGATGGGCAGCCCCAGCATTTT. It is translated as CASSSGVDGQPQHF.